This passage covers 27 T cell receptor beta chains from one sample sequenced in a study of circulating CD8 cells and anti-PD-1 response in melanoma. The QIAseq Immune Repertoire TCR panel built the libraries from roughly 15 ng of total RNA. TCRdb used MiXCR to reprocess the reads, holding one entry per CDR3 protein. Counted here are 450 to 600 distinct CDR3 sequences, about 12% occurring once; the ten biggest clones make up approximately 67%. From live CD3+CD8+TCRalphabeta+ cells, four PD-1 and/or TIGIT subsets were sorted. Sequences were derived from CD8+ T cells from PBMCs, sampled at baseline or after one month of anti-PD-1 therapy (not recorded which). The receptors shown here come from a human donor with melanoma.

This clonotype rates as large. The gene calls are TRBV9 and TRBJ2-1; D is perhaps TRBD2 (6 bases). This CDR3 region has 14 residues. Germline-derived CDR1 and CDR2 are SGDLS and YYNGEE. V lost 0 bases, J lost 7 bases, and 11 bases lay in between. The CDR3 here is CASSVGGGRNEQFF. The CDR3 DNA follows: TGTGCCAGCAGCGTAGGAGGAGGGAGGAATGAGCAGTTCTTC.

This clonotype counts as medium-sized. This sequence joins TRBV29-1 and TRBJ2-1; 11 positions match TRBD2. Germline CDR1 and CDR2: SQVTM and ANQGSEA. V was clipped by 5 bases and J by 5 bases; unmatched bases: 5. The CDR3 is 14 residues long. The CDR3 DNA reads as TGCAGCGTTTACACTAGCGGGGGAAACAATGAGCAGTTCTTC. It is translated as CSVYTSGGNNEQFF.

In its sample, this clonotype is large. V and J are TRBV5-6 and TRBJ1-6, with D hard to call. Trimming cost V 4 bases and J 0 bases, with 8 bases left between them. Germline values: CDR1 SGHDT, CDR2 YYEEEE. The CDR3 is 15 amino acids. The CDR3 bases are TGTGCCAGCAGCCCCGAAGGCTCCTATAATTCACCCCTCCACTTT. Its translation: CASSPEGSYNSPLHF.

The chain joins TRBV9 to TRBJ2-1, with 10 bases that match TRBD1. The CDR3 has 16 residues. V gave up 4 bases and J gave up 4 bases; unmatched junction bases: 8. Germline V gene sequence: CDR1 SGDLS, CDR2 YYNGEE. CDR3 protein: CASSTSGTGVYNEQFF. In DNA, the CDR3 is TGTGCCAGCAGCACATCCGGGACAGGGGTATACAATGAGCAGTTCTTC.

By proportion, this clonotype is medium-sized. The chain combines TRBV24-1 with TRBJ2-1, with 10 bases identical to TRBD2. V shed 5 bases, J shed 8 bases, and the junction held 8 bases outside the gene matches. This CDR3 contains 15 residues. Germline V gives CDR1 KGHDR, CDR2 SFDVKD. The CDR3 reads CATSGPSGSFDEQFF. The DNA of the CDR3 is TGTGCCACCAGTGGGCCTAGCGGGAGTTTTGATGAGCAGTTCTTC.

This clonotype is large (0.1 to 1%) by share. V and J are TRBV27 and TRBJ2-1; D is unclear. Germline CDR1 is MNHEY and CDR2 is SMNVEV (reference sequence). V was cut by 9 bases and J by 4 bases, with 19 bases left in between. The CDR3 extends over 15 amino acids. The CDR3 DNA sequence: TGTGCCAGTTCCGGACCAAACAAAGAGTACAATGAGCAGTTCTTC. Translating it yields CASSGPNKEYNEQFF.

By its share, this clonotype is large. The chain joins TRBV19 to TRBJ2-2, with a possible D match to TRBD2 (6 bases). Trimming cost V 5 bases and J 5 bases, with 15 bases left between them. The CDR3 sequence is 15 residues long. Germline assignment: CDR1 LNHDA and CDR2 SQIVND (reference sequence). Here the CDR3 reads CASSLSGRGTGELFF. The CDR3 nucleotides read TGTGCCAGTAGTCTCTCGGGCCGGGGGACCGGGGAGCTGTTTTTT.

Points on this clonotype: The CDR3 end shows no conserved phenylalanine or tryptophan, and so a read error is likely. The DNA for the CDR3 is TGTGCCAGTAGTATAGATGGCGGGAGTCTGAATGAGCAGTTCCTC. Amino acids: CASSIDGGSLNEQFL. V usage is TRBV19 and J usage is TRBJ2-1; 7 bases are shared with TRBD2. The CDR3 has 15 residues. J gave up 7 bases and V 0 bases, and 6 bases lay outside the gene matches. Per the germline V gene, CDR1 is LNHDA and CDR2 is SQIVND (reference sequence).

This clonotype is large (0.1 to 1%) within its sample. The V call is TRBV19, the J call TRBJ2-1, with 9 nucleotides matching TRBD2. The V segment lost 0 bases and the J segment 7 bases; nucleotides outside the gene matches: 4. CDR3 length: 15 residues. The germline V gene has CDR1 LNHDA and CDR2 SQIVND (reference sequence). The CDR3 loop reads CASSIDSGSLNEQFF. CDR3 nucleotide sequence: TGTGCCAGTAGTATAGATAGCGGGAGTCTGAATGAGCAGTTCTTC.

This clonotype rates as large. The chain carries TRBV20-1 and TRBJ2-1; 12 bases match TRBD2. This CDR3 spans 17 amino acids. Germline V gene lookup returns CDR1 DFQATT and CDR2 SNEGSKA (reference sequence). After removal of 0 bases from V and 0 bases from J, the junction contained 3 bases not matched to a gene. The CDR3 loop reads CSAREPLAGGSYNEQFF. The CDR3 nucleotides are TGCAGTGCTAGAGAGCCACTAGCGGGAGGCTCCTACAATGAGCAGTTCTTC.

This clonotype is deemed medium-sized. A junction end diverges from the germline sequence, so it may reflect a read error. This sequence joins TRBV7-3 and TRBJ2-4; no firm D call. The CDR3 runs 13 residues. The germline V gene encodes CDR1 SGHTA and CDR2 FQGTGA. The CDR3 nucleotides are TGTGCCAGCAGCGACGGTGGCAAAGACATTCAGTACTTC. Protein: CASSDGGKDIQYF.

By frequency in the sample, this clonotype is medium-sized. The chain is built from TRBV5-6 and TRBJ2-7; D uncertain. This CDR3 is 12 amino acids long. Trimming cost V 2 bases and J 6 bases, with 9 bases left between them. The V gene's germline CDR1 is SGHDT and CDR2 YYEEEE. CDR3 in DNA: TGTGCCAGCAGCTTCGACGGTTCCGAGCAGTACTTC. The encoded protein is CASSFDGSEQYF.

This clonotype came up a few times. This chain links TRBV27 with TRBJ2-1; D possibly corresponds to TRBD2 (7 bases). This CDR3 region has 17 residues. V lost 1 base to trimming and J lost 6 bases, with 19 bases between them. Germline V gives CDR1 MNHEY, CDR2 SMNVEV (reference sequence). CDR3 protein: CASSLLGASGLRNEQFF. The CDR3 DNA is TGTGCCAGCAGTTTATTGGGGGCTAGCGGTCTTCGCAATGAGCAGTTCTTC.

This clonotype is classed as medium-sized. The chain combines TRBV7-2 with TRBJ1-6, with D tentatively TRBD1 (5 bases). The CDR3 loop spans 18 amino acids. V was trimmed by 1 base and J by 2 bases, leaving 15 bases between them. Looked up from germline, CDR1 is SGHTA and CDR2 is FQGNSA. CDR3 in amino acids: CASSLGVIRGAYNSPLHF. Here the CDR3 DNA reads TGTGCCAGCAGCTTAGGGGTCATAAGGGGCGCCTATAATTCACCCCTCCACTTT.

The sample holds a few counts of this clonotype. The chain has TRBV6-6 and TRBJ2-7, with 9 bases identical to TRBD1. V was clipped by 5 bases and J by 4 bases; unmatched bases: 6. The CDR3 covers 14 residues. CDR1 MNHNY and CDR2 SVGAGI come from the germline V gene (reference sequence). The CDR3 loop is CASSADRGWYEQYF. In nucleotides, the CDR3 is TGTGCCAGCAGTGCGGACAGGGGATGGTACGAGCAGTACTTC.

This clonotype is termed large. V usage is TRBV7-3 and J usage is TRBJ2-1, with 14 bases aligning to TRBD2. The V gene end was trimmed by 5 bases and the J gene end by 4 bases; junction bases not matched to a gene: 16. CDR1 SGHTA and CDR2 FQGTGA come from the germline V gene. This CDR3 region has 20 residues. For the CDR3, the DNA is TGTGCCAGCAGCCCCGGGGTGGGACTAGCGGGGGTCTTAACGTACAATGAGCAGTTCTTC. Translated, it gives CASSPGVGLAGVLTYNEQFF.

Sample share makes this clonotype medium-sized. The chain links TRBV18 to TRBJ2-1; no definite D call. Germline CDR1 reads KGHSH; CDR2 reads LQKENI. V shed 2 bases and J shed 2 bases, with 4 bases lying between them. This CDR3 comprises 13 residues. Here the CDR3 reads CASSPVAYNEQFF. Here the CDR3 DNA reads TGTGCCAGCTCACCAGTTGCCTACAATGAGCAGTTCTTC. The variable domain in full, completed from reference TRBV18 and TRBJ2-1, reads NAGVMQNPRHLVRRRGQEARLRCSPMKGHSHVYWYRQLPEEGLKFMVYLQKENIIDESGMPKERFSAEFPKEGPSILRIQQVVRGDSAAYFCASSPVAYNEQFFGPGTRLTVL.

This clonotype is labeled as medium-sized. The rearrangement links TRBV20-1 to TRBJ2-1; 10 bases align to TRBD1. In germline, CDR1 is DFQATT, CDR2 SNEGSKA (reference sequence). The V and J ends lost 6 bases and 8 bases, in that order; junction bases with no gene match: 7. The CDR3 covers 13 residues. The CDR3 DNA sequence: TGCAGTGCCACGACAGGGGGCCCCTATGAGCAGTTCTTC. Translating gives CSATTGGPYEQFF.

In its sample, this clonotype ranks as medium-sized. The chain carries TRBV20-1 and TRBJ2-4; D might be TRBD2 (6 bases). Germline CDR1 reads DFQATT; CDR2 reads SNEGSKA (reference sequence). Trimming shortened V by 5 bases and J by 0 bases, and 8 bases separated the two germline ends. The CDR3 is made up of 13 amino acids. CDR3 coding DNA: TGCAGTGCTGGGGGACTAGCCAAAAACATTCAGTACTTC. Translating gives CSAGGLAKNIQYF.

By share, this clonotype counts as hyperexpanded (1% or more). The chain carries TRBV2 and TRBJ2-5; D gene unclear. Trimming pared 5 bases from V and 5 bases from J, leaving 15 bases between. The CDR3 spans 14 residues. Germline values: CDR1 SNHLY, CDR2 FYNNEI. CDR3 sequence reads: CASSSRVPMETQYF. CDR3 nucleotides: TGTGCCAGCAGTTCCCGTGTGCCAATGGAGACCCAGTACTTC.

By sample fraction, this clonotype is medium-sized (0.01 to 0.1%). V and J are TRBV6-5 and TRBJ2-1; the match to TRBD2 covers 11 bases. V shed 1 base, J shed 4 bases, and the junction held 3 bases outside the gene matches. From germline, CDR1 is MNHEY and CDR2 SVGAGI. The CDR3 consists of 16 residues. CDR3 region: CASSYLGLAEYNEQFF. CDR3 sequence (DNA): TGTGCCAGCAGTTACTTGGGACTAGCGGAGTACAATGAGCAGTTCTTC.

This clonotype is large by share. The J gene is TRBJ1-2, the V gene TRBV5-4; TRBD1 might be the D (5 bases). The CDR3 loop spans 15 amino acids. V shed 4 bases and J shed 2 bases, with 15 bases lying between them. The germline gives CDR1 SGHNT, CDR2 YYREEE (reference sequence). CDR3 in DNA: TGTGCCAGCAGCCCTGTTCCGGGGCTCAACTATGGCTACACCTTC. Residues: CASSPVPGLNYGYTF.

This clonotype is medium-sized (0.01 to 0.1%) within its sample. The V call is TRBV27, the J call TRBJ2-5; unclear D gene. In germline, CDR1 is MNHEY, CDR2 SMNVEV (reference sequence). The CDR3 is 13 residues long. V was trimmed by 5 bases and J by 1 base, leaving 8 bases between them. CDR3 sequence (DNA): TGTGCCAGCAGTCGGGTAGTCCAAGAGACCCAGTACTTC. This gives the protein CASSRVVQETQYF.

This clonotype counts as medium-sized. J is TRBJ2-7 and V is TRBV14; D is uncertain. V was cut by 4 bases and J by 2 bases, with 18 bases left in between. The CDR3 is made up of 16 amino acids. In germline, CDR1 is SGHDN, CDR2 FVKESK. The CDR3 DNA reads as TGTGCCAGCAGCCTGCTGGATAAGAAAATAGCCTACGAGCAGTACTTC. Its translation: CASSLLDKKIAYEQYF. The full variable domain, rest sourced from reference TRBV14 and TRBJ2-7, is EAGVTQFPSHSVIEKGQTVTLRCDPISGHDNLYWYRRVMGKEIKFLLHFVKESKQDESGMPNNRFLAERTGGTYSTLKVQPAELEDSGVYFCASSLLDKKIAYEQYFGPGTRLTVT.

This clonotype is labeled as medium-sized. The rearrangement joins TRBV9 to TRBJ2-7, with D perhaps TRBD2 (6 bases). The CDR3 is 13 amino acids. Germline values: CDR1 SGDLS, CDR2 YYNGEE. Trimming removed 4 bases from V and 5 bases from J, with 13 bases in between. The CDR3 region has the DNA TGTGCCAGCAGCCCAGGGACTCGGGACGAGCAGTACTTC. Translation: CASSPGTRDEQYF. The variable domain in full, completed from reference TRBV9 and TRBJ2-7, reads DSGVTQTPKHLITATGQRVTLRCSPRSGDLSVYWYQQSLDQGLQFLIQYYNGEERAKGNILERFSAQQFPDLHSELNLSSLELGDSALYFCASSPGTRDEQYFGPGTRLTVT.

In its sample, this clonotype is medium-sized. The chain employs TRBV20-1 and TRBJ1-2; D gene ambiguous. The CDR3 loop spans 16 amino acids. With 6 bases removed from V and 8 bases from J, the gap between germline ends came to 28 bases. CDR1 is DFQATT and CDR2 is SNEGSKA in the germline V gene (reference sequence). Written as DNA, the CDR3 is TGCAGTGCCCCCACCCATTTAAGTAAGGCCGCCTACGGCTACACCTTC. Protein: CSAPTHLSKAAYGYTF.

Judged by abundance, this clonotype is medium-sized. This rearrangement joins TRBV7-9 to TRBJ1-2, with 7 positions matching TRBD1. Germline V CDR1 and CDR2: SEHNR, FQNEAQ (reference sequence). The CDR3 extends over 13 amino acids. With 5 bases clipped from V and 2 bases from J, the junction kept 2 bases outside the gene matches. As DNA, the CDR3 is TGTGCCAGCAGCCCGACAGGGAACTATGGCTACACCTTC. Amino acid sequence: CASSPTGNYGYTF.